The T cell receptor beta chain under discussion was sequenced for a study of blood T cell repertoires in COVID-19. Study summary: COVID-19 samples from acute and convalescent phases originated in the United States, Italy and Spain. Sample material is recorded as cDNA or gDNA derived from T cells, B-cell-depleted T cells, or PBMCs.

In the authors' workflow: Amplification of reference gene primers was used by the study to estimate nucleated cell counts. Sequencing was performed with immunoSEQ multiplex PCR; in TCRdb, only in-frame clones are kept and a portion is missing. The V and J calls and clone size were taken over from that table, and D and trimming were inferred from the DNA. The table has more than 300,000 clones, roughly 90% seen once. Germline V lookup: CDR1 SGHDT, CDR2 YYEEEE. The CDR3 runs to 13 residues. V was shortened by 4 bases and J by 0 bases, with 7 bases between the two germline ends. The chain employs TRBV5-6 and TRBJ1-1; D is ambiguous. The sequence was collected from a man aged 18 to 35 who had recovered from COVID-19. The specimen was peripheral blood. This chain's CDR3 is CASSPVMNTEAFF. CDR3 sequence (DNA): TGTGCCAGCAGCCCGGTCATGAACACTGAAGCTTTCTTT.